This TCR beta chain was identified during a study of T cells expressing NK-cell markers. Looking at the study overall: Seven HCMV-seropositive donors and one seronegative donor made up the eight sequenced donors. Notes on the study in general: These same clonotypes (in a handful of donors) also led the CD3+CD56-NKG2C+ fraction. Specificity for HCMV among expanded NKG2C+ T cell clones was not established.

Regarding this clonotype: Its antigen is not identified.

Germline CDR1 and CDR2: SGHVS and FQNEAQ. There are 19 residues in the CDR3. Following a re-call of the 5' RACE reads, TCRdb has one entry per CDR3 protein and lacks DNA. The specimen's table records about 150,000 distinct CDR3 sequences. The sample comprised blood T cells: a sorted CD56 or NKG2C T cell subset, CD4+ or CD8+ T cells, or bulk PBMC T cells (not recorded which). The receptor's source is a man aged 18 to 69 in good health. The chain has TRBV7-8 and TRBJ2-6. The CDR3 loop reads CASSLSPSAYYSGANVLTF.